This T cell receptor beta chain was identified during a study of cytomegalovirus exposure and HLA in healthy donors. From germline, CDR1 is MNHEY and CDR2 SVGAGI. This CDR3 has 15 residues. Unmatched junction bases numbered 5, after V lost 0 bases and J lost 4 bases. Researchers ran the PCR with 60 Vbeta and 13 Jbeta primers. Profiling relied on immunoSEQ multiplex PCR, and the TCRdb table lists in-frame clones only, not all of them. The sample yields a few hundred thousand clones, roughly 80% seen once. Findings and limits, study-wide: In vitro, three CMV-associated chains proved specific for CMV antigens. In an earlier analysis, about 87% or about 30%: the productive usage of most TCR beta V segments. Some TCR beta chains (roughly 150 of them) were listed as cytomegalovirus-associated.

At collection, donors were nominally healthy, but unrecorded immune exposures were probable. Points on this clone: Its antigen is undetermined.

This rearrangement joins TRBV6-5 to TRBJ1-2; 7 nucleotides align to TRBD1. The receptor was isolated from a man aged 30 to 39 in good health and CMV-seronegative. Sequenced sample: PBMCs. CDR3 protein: CASSYSSGGRYGYTF. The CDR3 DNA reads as TGTGCCAGCAGTTACTCGTCAGGGGGTCGCTATGGCTACACCTTC.